This T cell receptor beta chain was profiled in a study of blood T cell repertoires in COVID-19. In the study overall: Both acute and convalescent COVID-19 samples were obtained from the United States, Italy and Spain. Sample material is recorded as cDNA or gDNA derived from T cells, B-cell-depleted T cells, or PBMCs.

V lost 3 bases and J 8 bases, leaving 5 bases between the germline ends. This CDR3 region has 11 residues. Germline V lookup: CDR1 LGHNT, CDR2 FRNRAP. Study processing details: From reference gene primer amplification, estimates of nucleated cell counts were derived. Sequencing used immunoSEQ multiplex PCR; TCRdb keeps in-frame clones, though not all of them. For V, J and clone size, that table is used; D and trimming come from the DNA. The data contain 100,000 to 150,000 clones, about 78% of them singletons. The chain combines TRBV12-5 with TRBJ2-1; D gene ambiguous. The sequence came from a man between 65 and 85 years old with acute or convalescent COVID-19. Sequencing used peripheral blood. In nucleotides, the CDR3 is TGTGCTAGTGGTTTTATGTATGAGCAGTTCTTC. As protein: CASGFMYEQFF.